The 14 T cell receptor beta chains presented below share a single source sample, sequenced in a study of CD8+CD57+ T cells in acquired aplastic anemia (dated by TCRdb to the late 2010s). Flow cytometry had shown CD8+CD57+ cell expansion in the patients selected for sequencing. Sequencing was performed on an Illumina HiSeq 2000. Profiling of TCR beta VDJ combinations and CDR3 sequences used genomic DNA as the template. The public reads were quality trimmed at Q25 with fastp and then assembled into clones with MiXCR by TCRdb, keeping productive beta chains. Rows matching on CDR3 protein sequence are summarized as one entry with the most common DNA and genes. The table for this sample lists roughly 220,000 distinct CDR3 sequences; over 55% of them were counted only once. Roughly 53% of the sample is in the top ten clones. Source material: sorted CD4+, CD8+, or CD8+CD57+ T cells (not recorded which) from PBMCs. All receptors derive from a human donor with aplastic anemia.

This sequence joins TRBV7-8 and TRBJ1-1; D is uncertain. V dropped 7 bases and J dropped 4 bases, with 13 bases sitting between them. CDR3 length: 13 residues. Looked up from germline, CDR1 is SGHVS and CDR2 is FQNEAQ. The CDR3 sequence is CASKEEPLTEAFF. As DNA, the CDR3 is TGTGCCAGCAAGGAGGAACCGCTCACTGAAGCTTTCTTT.

CDR3: CATGQGTEAFF. The CDR3, as DNA: TGTGCCACCGGGCAGGGGACTGAAGCTTTCTTT. The rearrangement links TRBV24-1 to TRBJ1-1; possible D gene TRBD1, 6 bases. The V gene's germline CDR1 is KGHDR and CDR2 SFDVKD. The CDR3 is 11 amino acids. V lost 9 bases to trimming and J lost 5 bases, with 9 bases between them.

The rearrangement links TRBV7-3 to TRBJ2-7; D is ambiguous. Per the germline V gene, CDR1 is SGHTA and CDR2 is FQGTGA. The CDR3 is 13 residues long. The V and J ends lost 6 bases and 9 bases respectively, with 18 bases between them. The CDR3 region has the DNA TGTGCCAGCAGTTTAGGCCTCGCGGCGCTGCAGTACTTC. Amino acids: CASSLGLAALQYF.

This rearrangement joins TRBV10-3 to TRBJ2-2, with 12 bases identical to TRBD2. Trimming cost V 6 bases and J 3 bases; bases outside gene matches: 2. This CDR3 contains 15 residues. The germline CDR1 and CDR2 sequences are ENHRY and SYGVKD. In nucleotides, the CDR3 is TGTGCCATCAGCCGACTAGCGGGAGACACCGGGGAGCTGTTTTTT. It codes for CAISRLAGDTGELFF.

This clonotype was seen many times. The chain employs TRBV5-4 and TRBJ1-2, with 9 bases aligning to TRBD1. CDR1 and CDR2 from the germline V gene are SGHNT and YYREEE (reference sequence). V was pared by 1 base and J by 2 bases, with 3 bases of the junction left unmatched. The CDR3 is made up of 15 amino acids. The CDR3 loop reads CASSLRGQGNYGYTF. The CDR3, as DNA: TGTGCCAGCAGCTTGAGGGGACAGGGAAACTATGGCTACACCTTC.

The genes are TRBV11-2 and TRBJ2-7; 8 bases fit TRBD1. CDR1 is SGHAT, CDR2 FQNNGV, per germline. CDR3 size: 16 residues. V was clipped by 1 base and J by 2 bases; unmatched bases: 7. CDR3 sequence reads: CASSLASTGAPYEQYF. CDR3 sequence (DNA): TGTGCCAGCAGCTTAGCTTCGACAGGGGCTCCCTACGAGCAGTACTTC.

The rearrangement joins TRBV7-9 to TRBJ2-7; 9 nucleotides align to TRBD1. This CDR3 region has 14 residues. Germline CDR1 reads SEHNR; CDR2 reads FQNEAQ (reference sequence). V lost 4 bases to trimming and J lost 2 bases; unmatched junction nucleotides: 3. The CDR3 nucleotides are TGTGCCAGCAGCTCACAGGGGGCGGCCTACGAGCAGTACTTC. The encoded protein is CASSSQGAAYEQYF.

The V gene is TRBV2, the J gene TRBJ2-7; 10 nucleotides align to TRBD2. Unmatched junction bases numbered 4, after V lost 8 bases and J lost 0 bases. The germline V gene encodes CDR1 SNHLY and CDR2 FYNNEI. The CDR3 is 14 amino acids. The CDR3 nucleotides are TGTGCCAGCCAGGCTAGCGGGGGCTCCTACGAGCAGTACTTC. Protein product: CASQASGGSYEQYF.

This clonotype appeared a single time. The chain recombines TRBV7-6 with TRBJ2-7; TRBD1 agrees at 9 bases. CDR3 length: 15 amino acids. The V and J ends lost 6 bases and 5 bases, in that order; junction bases with no gene match: 11. Looked up from germline, CDR1 is SGHVS and CDR2 is FNYEAQ. The CDR3 nucleotides are TGTGCCAGCAGGTCCTCCGGGACAGGGCCCCACGAGCAGTACTTC. Translated, it gives CASRSSGTGPHEQYF.

The rearrangement joins TRBV2 to TRBJ2-7, with 8 bases aligning to TRBD1. V shed 7 bases and J 3 bases; nucleotides not matched to a gene: 8. Germline loops: CDR1 SNHLY, CDR2 FYNNEI. This CDR3 spans 14 amino acids. CDR3 sequence reads: CASTSQGQDYEQYF. CDR3 coding DNA: TGTGCCAGCACCTCCCAGGGACAGGACTACGAGCAGTACTTC.

The chain employs TRBV9 and TRBJ2-7, with 7 bases that match TRBD1. Trimming at V came to 4 bases and at J to 7 bases, leaving 11 bases not matched to a gene. The CDR3 runs 14 residues. In germline, CDR1 is SGDLS, CDR2 YYNGEE. Written as DNA, the CDR3 is TGTGCCAGCAGCCCAGGAACAGGGGTGGGGGAGCAGTACTTC. Protein: CASSPGTGVGEQYF. The variable domain in full, with the rest retrieved from reference TRBV9 and TRBJ2-7, is DSGVTQTPKHLITATGQRVTLRCSPRSGDLSVYWYQQSLDQGLQFLIQYYNGEERAKGNILERFSAQQFPDLHSELNLSSLELGDSALYFCASSPGTGVGEQYFGPGTRLTVT.

This clonotype was seen at least ten times. V gene TRBV7-8 combines with J gene TRBJ2-3; D might be TRBD2 (6 bases). The CDR3 spans 16 residues. Germline assignment: CDR1 SGHVS and CDR2 FQNEAQ. V was pared by 0 bases and J by 2 bases, with 12 bases between. In nucleotides, the CDR3 is TGTGCCAGCAGCTTAGCGCGGGGATTCGACACAGATACGCAGTATTTT. This gives the protein CASSLARGFDTDTQYF.

The CDR3 is CSARDVGGTNQPQHF. Written as DNA, the CDR3 is TGCAGTGCTAGAGATGTGGGAGGGACGAACCAGCCCCAGCATTTT. The rearrangement uses TRBV20-1 and TRBJ1-5; the D gene is possibly TRBD1 (5 bases). Trimming removed 0 bases at V and 7 bases at J, with 16 bases between. Germline CDR1 and CDR2: DFQATT and SNEGSKA (reference sequence). CDR3 length equals 15 residues.

The J gene is TRBJ1-6, the V gene TRBV12-3 or TRBV12-4; no definite D call. The CDR3 has 15 residues. V lost 6 bases and J 5 bases, leaving 14 bases between the germline ends. CDR3 bases: TGTGCCAGCAGCAGTTTATCTCCCCATAATTCACCCCTCCACTTT. Translation gives CASSSLSPHNSPLHF.